Below, 3 T cell receptor beta chains from the same sample are listed, as sequenced in a study of blood T cell repertoires in COVID-19. Here immunoSEQ multiplex PCR was the method, and the copy in TCRdb shows in-frame clones only, minus some. The data hold over 90,000 clones, with 70% to 90% observed a single time. Sequencing used peripheral blood. The receptors stem from a man aged 50-59 years in a cohort sampled during active COVID-19.

The chain couples TRBV6-5 to TRBJ2-7; 11 bases align to TRBD1. The germline V gene has CDR1 MNHEY and CDR2 SVGAGI. The CDR3 has 13 amino acids. V shed 10 bases and J 4 bases; nucleotides not matched to a gene: 6. The CDR3 is CATSDRGLYEQYV. CDR3 coding DNA: TGTGCCACCTCGGACAGGGGGCTATACGAGCAGTACGTC.

The gene calls are TRBV29-1 and TRBJ2-3, with D unresolved. Between the trimmed V and J ends, which lost 3 bases and 2 bases, there was a span of 6 bases. This CDR3 is built from 12 residues. Per the germline V gene, CDR1 is SQVTM and CDR2 is ANQGSEA. The CDR3 reads CSVEENTDTQYF. DNA for the CDR3: TGCAGCGTTGAGGAGAACACAGATACGCAGTATTTT.

The chain recombines TRBV7-9 with TRBJ1-2; D gene ambiguous. Germline CDR1 reads SEHNR; CDR2 reads FQNEAQ (reference sequence). The CDR3 is 17 amino acids. V was cut by 5 bases and J by 1 base, with 20 bases left in between. The CDR3 loop reads CASSRTRDGDYNYGYTF. DNA of the CDR3: TGTGCCAGCAGCCGGACTAGGGATGGCGACTATAACTATGGCTACACCTTC.